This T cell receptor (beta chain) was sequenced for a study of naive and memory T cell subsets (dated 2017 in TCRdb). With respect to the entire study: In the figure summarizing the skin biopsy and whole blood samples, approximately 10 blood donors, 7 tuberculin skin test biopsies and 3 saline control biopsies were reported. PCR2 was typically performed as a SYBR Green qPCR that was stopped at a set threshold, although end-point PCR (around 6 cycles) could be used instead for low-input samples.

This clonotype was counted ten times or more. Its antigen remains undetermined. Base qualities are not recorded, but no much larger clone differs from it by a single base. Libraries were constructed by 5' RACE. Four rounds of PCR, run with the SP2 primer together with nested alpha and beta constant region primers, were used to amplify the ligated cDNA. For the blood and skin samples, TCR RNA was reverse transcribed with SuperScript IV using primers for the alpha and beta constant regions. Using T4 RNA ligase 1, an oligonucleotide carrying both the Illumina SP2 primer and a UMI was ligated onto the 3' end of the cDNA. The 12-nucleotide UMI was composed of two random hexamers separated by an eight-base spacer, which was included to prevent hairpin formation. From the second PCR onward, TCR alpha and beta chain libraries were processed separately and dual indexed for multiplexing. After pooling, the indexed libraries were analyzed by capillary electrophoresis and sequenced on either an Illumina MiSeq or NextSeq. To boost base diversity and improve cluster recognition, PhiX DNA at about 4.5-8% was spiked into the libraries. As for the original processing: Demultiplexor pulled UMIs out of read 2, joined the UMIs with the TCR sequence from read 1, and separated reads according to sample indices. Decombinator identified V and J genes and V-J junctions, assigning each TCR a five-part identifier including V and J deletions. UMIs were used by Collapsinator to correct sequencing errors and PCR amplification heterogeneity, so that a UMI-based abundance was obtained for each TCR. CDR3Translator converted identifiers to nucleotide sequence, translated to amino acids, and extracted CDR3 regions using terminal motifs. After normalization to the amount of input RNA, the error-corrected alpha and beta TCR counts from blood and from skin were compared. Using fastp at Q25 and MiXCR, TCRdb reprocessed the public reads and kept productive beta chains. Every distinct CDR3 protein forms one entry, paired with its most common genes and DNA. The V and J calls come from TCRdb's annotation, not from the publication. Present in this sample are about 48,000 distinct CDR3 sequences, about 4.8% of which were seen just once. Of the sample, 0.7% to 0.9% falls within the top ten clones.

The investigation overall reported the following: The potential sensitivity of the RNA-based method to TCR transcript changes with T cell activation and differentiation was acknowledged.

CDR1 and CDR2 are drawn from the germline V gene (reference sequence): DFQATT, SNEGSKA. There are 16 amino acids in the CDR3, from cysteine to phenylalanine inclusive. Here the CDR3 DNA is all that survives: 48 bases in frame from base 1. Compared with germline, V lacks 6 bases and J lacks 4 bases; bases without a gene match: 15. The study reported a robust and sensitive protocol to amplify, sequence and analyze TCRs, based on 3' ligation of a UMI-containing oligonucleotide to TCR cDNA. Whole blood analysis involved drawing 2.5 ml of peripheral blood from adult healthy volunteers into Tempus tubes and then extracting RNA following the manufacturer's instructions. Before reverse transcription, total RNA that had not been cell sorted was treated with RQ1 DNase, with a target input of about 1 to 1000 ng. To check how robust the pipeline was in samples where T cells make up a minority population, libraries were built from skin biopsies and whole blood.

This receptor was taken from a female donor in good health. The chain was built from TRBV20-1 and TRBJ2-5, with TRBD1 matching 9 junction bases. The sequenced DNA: TGCAGTGCAAGGAGCACCGACAGGGGGTTCGGAGAGACCCAGTACTTC. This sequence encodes CSARSTDRGFGETQYF.